The 19 T cell receptor beta chains below come from one sample, sequenced in a study of technical replicates of blood from several donors. Here immunoSEQ multiplex PCR was the method, and the copy in TCRdb shows in-frame clones only, minus some. This sample has approximately 87,000 clones, with about nine tenths found just once. The sequencing input was T cells isolated from PBMCs. These receptors were collected from a human donor in good health. Some clones in this sample may be carry-over from other donors' samples.

This clone has only one observation. This chain joins TRBV19 and TRBJ2-7; D not resolved. This CDR3 has 13 amino acids. V lost 3 bases to trimming and J lost 5 bases, with 11 bases between them. Looked up from germline, CDR1 is LNHDA and CDR2 is SQIVND (reference sequence). The CDR3 is CASSIRGLHEQYF. CDR3 in DNA: TGTGCCAGTAGTATCCGTGGCCTCCACGAGCAGTACTTC.

The chain employs TRBV6-5 and TRBJ2-3; D is uncertain. CDR3 length: 13 amino acids. The ends were cut back, 2 bases at V and 2 bases at J, with 5 bases in the middle. Germline V gene data show CDR1 as MNHEY and CDR2 as SVGAGI. CDR3 DNA: TGTGCCAGCAGTTACGGCAACACAGATACGCAGTATTTT. This codes for CASSYGNTDTQYF.

J is TRBJ2-5 and V is TRBV29-1, with D possibly being TRBD2 (6 bases). CDR1 and CDR2 from the germline V gene are SQVTM and ANQGSEA. V was trimmed by 7 bases and J by 5 bases, leaving 17 bases between them. The CDR3 has 13 amino acids. CDR3 DNA: TGCAGCGGCCGGGTTACCGGAGGGGAGACCCAGTACTTC. Translating it yields CSGRVTGGETQYF. Complete variable domain (other parts from reference TRBV29-1 and TRBJ2-5): SAVISQKPSRDICQRGTSLTIQCQVDSQVTMMFWYRQQPGQSLTLIATANQGSEATYESGFVIDKFPISRPNLTFSTLTVSNMSPEDSSIYLCSGRVTGGETQYFGPGTRLLVL.

V is TRBV5-4 and J is TRBJ2-3, with TRBD2 as a possible D gene (6 bases). Trimming took 4 bases from V and 0 from J, leaving 15 bases between them. The length of the CDR3 is 16 residues. Germline values: CDR1 SGHNT, CDR2 YYREEE (reference sequence). The DNA for the CDR3 is TGTGCCAGCAGCCCCAGTCGAAGCGGGAGCACAGATACGCAGTATTTT. This encodes CASSPSRSGSTDTQYF.

This chain links TRBV5-1 with TRBJ2-7; 13 bases are shared with TRBD2. This CDR3 has 16 residues. Looked up from germline, CDR1 is SGHRS and CDR2 is YFSETQ. The V and J ends lost 4 bases and 1 base, in that order; junction bases with no gene match: 5. CDR3 DNA: TGCGCCAGCAGCGAACGGACTAGCGGGAGATCCTACGAGCAGTACTTC. Its translation: CASSERTSGRSYEQYF.

The count of this clone is one. The CDR3 DNA sequence: TGTGCCAGCAGTCCAGGGGTGGGCGAGCAGTACTTC. Amino acids: CASSPGVGEQYF. The chain uses TRBV6-5 and TRBJ2-7, with TRBD1 as a possible D gene (6 bases). CDR3 length: 12 residues. Germline V gene sequence: CDR1 MNHEY, CDR2 SVGAGI. Trimming left V 5 bases short and J 6 bases short, with 11 bases between.

The chain recombines TRBV11-2 with TRBJ1-1; D is perhaps TRBD1 (5 bases). The length of the CDR3 is 11 residues. Germline V lookup: CDR1 SGHAT, CDR2 FQNNGV. Trimming took 5 bases from V and 11 from J, leaving 12 bases between them. The CDR3 DNA sequence: TGTGCCAGCAGCCCCCGGGGGGTGGCTTTCTTT. It yields the protein CASSPRGVAFF.

V usage is TRBV28 and J usage is TRBJ2-1; D is perhaps TRBD2 (6 bases). Trimming shortened V by 4 bases and J by 1 base, and 8 bases separated the two germline ends. The germline CDR1 and CDR2 sequences are MDHEN and SYDVKM. This CDR3 is 14 amino acids long. CDR3 protein: CASSSRGSYNEQFF. The CDR3 DNA reads as TGTGCCAGCAGTTCACGGGGGTCCTACAATGAGCAGTTCTTC.

The sample holds one count of this clone. The J gene is TRBJ2-2, the V gene TRBV30; TRBD2 might be the D (6 bases). The CDR3 totals 12 residues. Trimming pared 4 bases from V and 4 bases from J, leaving 7 bases between. Germline V gene lookup returns CDR1 GTSNPN and CDR2 SVGIG (reference sequence). The CDR3 nucleotides are TGTGCCTGGATCGGGGGCACCGGGGAGCTGTTTTTT. It encodes CAWIGGTGELFF.

The chain couples TRBV5-4 to TRBJ1-2; a weak D match, TRBD1 (5 bases). CDR1 is SGHNT and CDR2 is YYREEE in the germline V gene (reference sequence). V gave up 0 bases and J gave up 2 bases, with 5 bases separating them. The CDR3 has 13 amino acids. The CDR3 sequence: CASSLAGNYGYTF. Here the CDR3 DNA reads TGTGCCAGCAGCTTGGCAGGGAACTATGGCTACACCTTC.

J is TRBJ1-4 and V is TRBV7-9; 9 nucleotides align to TRBD1. Per germline, CDR1 SEHNR and CDR2 FQNEAQ (reference sequence). The CDR3 runs to 15 residues. Trimming removed 6 bases from V and 8 bases from J; junction bases left unmatched: 10. This CDR3 is CASRLFGTGKEKLFF. CDR3 coding DNA: TGTGCCAGCAGATTATTTGGGACAGGGAAGGAAAAACTGTTTTTT.

A note on this clone: One end of the junction fails to match germline, which may point to a read error. The gene calls are TRBV15 and TRBJ1-2; D perhaps matches TRBD1 (5 bases). The CDR3 consists of 12 residues. CDR1 and CDR2 from the germline V gene are LNHNV and YYDKDF (reference sequence). In DNA form, the CDR3 reads TGTACCACCAGCAGCCAGGGAAGTGGCTACACCTTC. Amino acid sequence: CTTSSQGSGYTF.

The gene calls are TRBV7-9 and TRBJ1-2; 10 bases match TRBD1. The CDR3 sequence is 14 residues long. Germline V gives CDR1 SEHNR, CDR2 FQNEAQ (reference sequence). Trimming removed 1 base from V and 8 bases from J; junction bases left unmatched: 4. DNA of the CDR3: TGTGCCAGCAGCTTAGGTGGGACAGGGGCAGGCTACACCTTC. Amino acid sequence: CASSLGGTGAGYTF.

This chain uses TRBV7-9 with TRBJ2-2; TRBD1 matches at 7 bases. This CDR3 comprises 15 residues. Trimming at V came to 3 bases and at J to 4 bases, leaving 5 bases not matched to a gene. Germline V gives CDR1 SEHNR, CDR2 FQNEAQ (reference sequence). The CDR3 is CASSLGQLLTGELFF. In nucleotides, the CDR3 is TGTGCCAGCAGCTTGGGACAGCTTCTCACCGGGGAGCTGTTTTTT.

The CDR3 spells CASKGGLSYEQYF. CDR3 DNA sequence: TGTGCCAGCAAGGGAGGGTTGTCCTACGAGCAGTACTTC. The chain uses TRBV6-5 and TRBJ2-7, with 7 nucleotides matching TRBD2. Losses at the gene ends were 7 bases for V and 1 base for J; bases not matched to a gene: 4. The CDR3 runs to 13 residues. Germline CDR1 is MNHEY and CDR2 is SVGAGI.

CDR3 loop: CSVQEAGVGEQYF. The CDR3 DNA sequence: TGCAGCGTCCAAGAAGCAGGGGTAGGGGAGCAGTACTTC. This chain joins TRBV29-1 and TRBJ2-7; D may be TRBD1 (6 bases). The germline V gene has CDR1 SQVTM and CDR2 ANQGSEA. Trimming stripped 6 bases from V and 7 bases from J, with 19 bases between. The CDR3 consists of 13 residues.

The rearrangement links TRBV27 to TRBJ1-5; unclear D gene. CDR1 and CDR2 from the germline V gene are MNHEY and SMNVEV (reference sequence). V was trimmed by 3 bases and J by 4 bases, leaving 13 bases between them. The length of the CDR3 is 15 residues. CDR3 protein: CASSFSAGGNQPQHF. The CDR3 DNA reads as TGTGCCAGCAGTTTTTCGGCCGGAGGGAATCAGCCCCAGCATTTT.

This clone was seen only a few times. CDR3 sequence: CASRKDRDTEAFF. The CDR3 nucleotides are TGCGCCAGCCGGAAGGACAGGGACACTGAAGCTTTCTTT. The chain has TRBV10-1 and TRBJ1-1; 8 bases are a match to TRBD1. Germline values: CDR1 WNHNN, CDR2 SYGVQD (reference sequence). The CDR3 covers 13 residues. V gave up 8 bases and J gave up 3 bases; unmatched junction bases: 5.

This chain connects TRBV7-8 to TRBJ2-2, with TRBD2 identical over 7 bases. This CDR3 has 14 residues. The germline V gene has CDR1 SGHVS and CDR2 FQNEAQ. The trim removed 8 bases at V and 5 bases at J, leaving 8 bases unmatched. The CDR3 DNA is TGTGCCAGCGTCCTGGCGGGAGTAACCGGGGAGCTGTTTTTT. This sequence encodes CASVLAGVTGELFF.